One sample yielded the 27 T cell receptor beta chains listed below, sequenced in a study of cytomegalovirus exposure and HLA in healthy donors. The repertoire was sequenced with immunoSEQ multiplex PCR; TCRdb's copy has only in-frame clones and lacks some. The sample has about 160,000 clones, approximately 87% seen once; the top ten hold 5.7%. The sample was PBMCs. These receptor sequences come from a woman aged 30 to 39 in good health and CMV-seronegative.

This clone was seen just once. The chain links TRBV29-1 to TRBJ2-3; TRBD2 matches 12 bases. J was trimmed by 1 base and V by 6 bases; bases with no gene match: 2. This CDR3 has 14 amino acids. Germline assignment: CDR1 SQVTM and CDR2 ANQGSEA. CDR3 residues: CSVGLAGRTDTQYF. The CDR3 DNA reads as TGCAGCGTCGGACTAGCGGGGCGCACAGATACGCAGTATTTT.

This chain uses TRBV12-5 with TRBJ1-1, with D maybe TRBD1 (5 bases). The CDR3 runs to 14 residues. V dropped 0 bases and J dropped 5 bases, with 10 bases sitting between them. Germline V gene data show CDR1 as LGHNT and CDR2 as FRNRAP. CDR3 residues: CASGLVIRGTEAFF. The CDR3 coding sequence is TGTGCTAGTGGTTTGGTAATAAGGGGTACTGAAGCTTTCTTT.

CDR3 region: CASSVGQGAPYGYTF. Here the CDR3 DNA reads TGTGCCAGCAGTGTAGGACAGGGTGCACCCTATGGCTACACCTTC. The chain couples TRBV6-4 to TRBJ1-2; 8 nucleotides align to TRBD1. Germline V gene sequence: CDR1 MRHNA, CDR2 SNTAGT. V was pared by 4 bases and J by 4 bases, with 8 bases of the junction left unmatched. This CDR3 has 15 amino acids.

In this sample, this clone turned up a few times. V is TRBV6-1 and J is TRBJ1-2, with no clear D. V dropped 3 bases and J dropped 3 bases, with 11 bases sitting between them. The length of the CDR3 is 14 residues. Germline V lookup: CDR1 MNHNS, CDR2 SASEGT. The CDR3 is CASSEEASYYGYTF. In DNA, the CDR3 is TGTGCCAGCAGTGAGGAGGCCTCGTACTATGGCTACACCTTC.

V usage is TRBV4-1 and J usage is TRBJ2-7; 10 bases are a match to TRBD2. Germline V gene data show CDR1 as MGHRA and CDR2 as YSYEKL. The CDR3 runs 16 residues. V gave up 2 bases and J gave up 2 bases; unmatched junction bases: 6. CDR3 in DNA: TGCGCCAGCAGCCAATTTGCTAGCGGGAGTACCTACGAGCAGTACTTC. The encoded protein is CASSQFASGSTYEQYF.

Of note for this clone: The sample contains more than one DNA sequence encoding this CDR3. This chain uses TRBV4-1 with TRBJ2-7; 9 nucleotides match TRBD1. J gave up 4 bases and V 4 bases, and 5 bases lay outside the gene matches. The CDR3 runs to 14 residues. Germline CDR1 reads MGHRA; CDR2 reads YSYEKL. The CDR3 DNA is TGCGCCAGCAGCCTGGGACAGGGAGTATACGAGCAGTACTTC. Translating gives CASSLGQGVYEQYF.

The CDR3 protein is CASRHDRSRPLHF. The DNA of the CDR3 is TGTGCCAGCAGACACGACCGAAGCAGGCCCCTCCACTTT. The genes are TRBV27 and TRBJ1-6; D is unclear. V lost 6 bases to trimming and J lost 13 bases, with 16 bases between them. The germline gives CDR1 MNHEY, CDR2 SMNVEV (reference sequence). The CDR3 consists of 13 residues.

This chain links TRBV7-2 with TRBJ1-3, with TRBD1 matching over 8 bases. Germline-derived CDR1 and CDR2 are SGHTA and FQGNSA. J gave up 2 bases and V 4 bases, and 1 base lay outside the gene matches. This CDR3 region has 14 residues. The CDR3 region is CASSSDRAGNTIYF. The CDR3 DNA is TGTGCCAGCAGCTCGGACAGGGCTGGAAACACCATATATTTT.

The rearrangement links TRBV29-1 to TRBJ2-1; D gene unclear. This CDR3 is built from 11 residues. The ends were cut back, 3 bases at V and 9 bases at J, with 9 bases in the middle. Germline assignment: CDR1 SQVTM and CDR2 ANQGSEA. CDR3 sequence (DNA): TGCAGCGTTGACGAGTTAAGTGAGCAGTTCTTC. It translates to CSVDELSEQFF.

The rearrangement uses TRBV15 and TRBJ1-3; D unclear. The CDR3 spans 11 residues. The ends were cut back, 6 bases at V and 3 bases at J, with 3 bases in the middle. Germline lookup yields CDR1 LNHNV and CDR2 YYDKDF (reference sequence). The DNA for the CDR3 is TGTGCCACCAGGGGTGGAAACACCATATATTTT. This encodes CATRGGNTIYF.

J is TRBJ2-7 and V is TRBV15; a possible D gene is TRBD2 (5 bases). V lost 4 bases, J lost 6 bases, and 13 bases lay in between. Germline V lookup: CDR1 LNHNV, CDR2 YYDKDF (reference sequence). The CDR3 covers 13 residues. CDR3 region: CATSTSEGSEQYF. The CDR3 bases are TGTGCCACCAGCACGTCCGAAGGGAGCGAGCAGTACTTC.

A single count supports this clone. V and J are TRBV15 and TRBJ1-2; TRBD1 agrees at 7 bases. This CDR3 has 15 amino acids. From germline, CDR1 is LNHNV and CDR2 YYDKDF (reference sequence). V was pared by 6 bases and J by 0 bases, with 7 bases of the junction left unmatched. CDR3 protein: CATRPNRGTNYGYTF. CDR3 nucleotides: TGTGCCACCAGACCTAACAGGGGAACTAACTATGGCTACACCTTC.

The V and J genes are TRBV27 and TRBJ2-1; D possibly corresponds to TRBD1 (6 bases). Per the germline V gene, CDR1 is MNHEY and CDR2 is SMNVEV (reference sequence). Trimming cost V 6 bases and J 6 bases, with 9 bases left between them. The CDR3 spans 12 residues. CDR3 sequence: CASSRDTNEQFF. In nucleotides, the CDR3 is TGTGCCAGCAGCCGGGACACCAATGAGCAGTTCTTC.

The CDR3 nucleotides read TGTGCCAGCAGGGCGCCGGGACAGGGTTCCTACGAGCAGTACTTC. This codes for CASRAPGQGSYEQYF. J is TRBJ2-7 and V is TRBV27; TRBD1 matches 9 bases. Germline-derived CDR1 and CDR2 are MNHEY and SMNVEV (reference sequence). The CDR3 loop spans 15 amino acids. Trimming removed 6 bases from V and 1 base from J; junction bases left unmatched: 7.

The rearrangement links TRBV29-1 to TRBJ2-7, with D possibly TRBD1 on 7 matching bases. V gave up 8 bases and J gave up 3 bases, with 14 bases separating them. The CDR3 totals 12 residues. From germline, CDR1 is SQVTM and CDR2 ANQGSEA. The CDR3 loop reads CSWGDSNYEQYF. CDR3 DNA: TGCAGCTGGGGGGACAGCAACTACGAGCAGTACTTC.

V and J are TRBV9 and TRBJ2-1, with D possibly matching TRBD1 (6 bases). CDR3 size: 15 residues. The germline CDR1 and CDR2 sequences are SGDLS and YYNGEE. V dropped 3 bases and J dropped 9 bases, with 19 bases sitting between them. The DNA of the CDR3 is TGTGCCAGCAGCGAATGGGACACTCCGAGTAGTGAGCAGTTCTTC. Encoded protein: CASSEWDTPSSEQFF.

The rearrangement uses TRBV5-1 and TRBJ2-5; the D is unclear. CDR3 length: 13 residues. Trimming left V 2 bases short and J 2 bases short, with 7 bases between. Germline CDR1 is SGHRS and CDR2 is YFSETQ. CDR3 residues: CASSLLFQETQYF. CDR3 in DNA: TGCGCCAGCAGCTTACTATTTCAAGAGACCCAGTACTTC.

V is TRBV25-1 and J is TRBJ2-2; the D is unclear. V lost 3 bases and J lost 1, with 9 bases in between. The CDR3 runs 15 residues. Per germline, CDR1 MGHDK and CDR2 SYGVNS. The CDR3 DNA reads TGTGCCAGCAGTGATAGGAACAAGAACACCGGGGAGCTGTTTTTT. It translates to CASSDRNKNTGELFF. Combining the CDR3 with reference TRBV25-1 and TRBJ2-2 gives the whole variable domain EADIYQTPRYLVIGTGKKITLECSQTMGHDKMYWYQQDPGMELHLIHYSYGVNSTEKGDLSSESTVSRIRTEHFPLTLESARPSHTSQYLCASSDRNKNTGELFFGEGSRLTVL.

The chain joins TRBV5-8 to TRBJ2-7; no definite D call. The CDR3 runs to 11 residues. Trimming left V 0 bases short and J 7 bases short, with 5 bases between. Germline assignment: CDR1 SGHTS and CDR2 YDEGEE. Here the CDR3 DNA reads TGTGCCAGCAGCTTGGTCAGGGAGCAGTACTTC. It encodes CASSLVREQYF. The whole variable domain, remainder taken from reference TRBV5-8 and TRBJ2-7, is EAGVTQSPTHLIKTRGQQATLRCSPISGHTSVYWYQQALGLGLQFLLWYDEGEERNRGNFPPRFSGRQFPNYSSELNVNALELEDSALYLCASSLVREQYFGPGTRLTVT.

This clone was seen a few times. The chain joins TRBV15 to TRBJ1-2; D is uncertain. CDR1 is LNHNV, CDR2 YYDKDF, per germline (reference sequence). There are 12 residues in the CDR3. Trimming removed 0 bases at V and 7 bases at J, with 6 bases between. The CDR3 bases are TGTGCCACCAGCAGAGATCTGAGTGGCTACACCTTC. It is translated as CATSRDLSGYTF.

The chain joins TRBV28 to TRBJ2-7; D remains unclear. The CDR3 spans 15 residues. V was pared by 6 bases and J by 1 base, with 16 bases between. Germline V gives CDR1 MDHEN, CDR2 SYDVKM. This CDR3 reads CASRPGSSISYEQYF. The CDR3 DNA sequence: TGTGCCAGCAGACCGGGCTCATCGATATCCTACGAGCAGTACTTC.

The chain links TRBV5-1 to TRBJ2-5, with a possible D match to TRBD2 (5 bases). CDR1 is SGHRS, CDR2 YFSETQ, per germline. V dropped 0 bases and J dropped 4 bases, with 7 bases sitting between them. The CDR3 has 13 amino acids. CDR3 sequence (DNA): TGCGCCAGCAGCTTGGAGAGGGCAGAGACCCAGTACTTC. Its translation: CASSLERAETQYF.

This clone showed up just a few times. The chain combines TRBV28 with TRBJ2-3; TRBD2 matches 7 bases. This CDR3 has 15 residues. The germline gives CDR1 MDHEN, CDR2 SYDVKM. The trim removed 3 bases at V and 0 bases at J, leaving 3 bases unmatched. This chain's CDR3 is CASSFGGYSTDTQYF. The DNA for the CDR3 is TGTGCCAGCAGTTTCGGGGGGTACAGCACAGATACGCAGTATTTT.

The V call is TRBV6-1, the J call TRBJ2-3, with 7 bases that match TRBD2. This CDR3 is 16 amino acids long. The V gene end was trimmed by 3 bases and the J gene end by 3 bases; junction bases not matched to a gene: 9. Looked up from germline, CDR1 is MNHNS and CDR2 is SASEGT. The CDR3 nucleotides read TGTGCCAGCAGTGAGAAGCTAGCGGACGGGACAGATACGCAGTATTTT. Residues: CASSEKLADGTDTQYF.

This sequence joins TRBV6-6 and TRBJ2-7; D unclear. This CDR3 has 14 amino acids. Germline CDR1 and CDR2: MNHNY and SVGAGI (reference sequence). Trimming removed 7 bases from V and 0 bases from J, with 13 bases in between. CDR3 coding DNA: TGTGCCAGCAATTCCGGGCTTAGCTCCTACGAGCAGTACTTC. Protein product: CASNSGLSSYEQYF.

The rearrangement uses TRBV9 and TRBJ1-3; D gene ambiguous. The length of the CDR3 is 13 residues. V gave up 7 bases and J gave up 0 bases, with 8 bases separating them. Germline V CDR1 and CDR2: SGDLS, YYNGEE. Written as DNA, the CDR3 is TGTGCCAGCGCCGAGGCCTCTGGAAACACCATATATTTT. It encodes CASAEASGNTIYF.

The chain links TRBV7-6 to TRBJ1-4; D not resolved. This CDR3 comprises 15 residues. From germline, CDR1 is SGHVS and CDR2 FNYEAQ. The V gene lost 5 bases and the J gene lost 1 base, with 11 bases spanning the gap. In DNA form, the CDR3 reads TGTGCCAGCAGCCCCAGACACCGAACTAATGAAAAACTGTTTTTT. Its protein product is CASSPRHRTNEKLFF.